These 18 T cell receptor beta chains came from one sample sequenced in a study of Graves' ophthalmopathy and Graves' hyperthyroidism (dated by TCRdb to the late 2010s). The sequencer listed for this sample is Illumina HiSeq 2000. For repertoire sequencing, TCR beta CDR3 regions were amplified from RNA transcripts. HTBI primers and the Qiagen OneStep RT-PCR kit were used in a first-round RT-PCR, which was followed by a second-round multiplex PCR, size selection and purification. TCRdb passed the public sequencing reads through fastp at Q25 and MiXCR, retaining productive beta sequences. Entries are consolidated by CDR3 protein sequence, retaining the most common genes and DNA. Across this sample there are over 200,000 distinct CDR3 sequences, with about 32% seen only once. The ten largest clones capture approximately 8.6% of the sample. The source material was peripheral blood. These receptors were collected from a man aged 45-65 years with Graves' ophthalmopathy. Donor details come from another sample of the same person, matched by shared clones.

This clonotype was recorded many times. This sequence joins TRBV19 and TRBJ1-1; D possibly corresponds to TRBD1 (6 bases). V gave up 9 bases and J gave up 0 bases, with 8 bases separating them. Germline V CDR1 and CDR2: LNHDA, SQIVND (reference sequence). The CDR3 runs to 12 residues. The CDR3 spells CASTGLNTEAFF. CDR3 coding DNA: TGTGCCAGCACAGGGCTGAACACTGAAGCTTTCTTT.

The V gene is TRBV7-8, the J gene TRBJ1-2; no clear D gene. The CDR3 totals 14 residues. The V end was cut by 3 bases, the J end by 8 bases, with 16 bases between. Per germline, CDR1 SGHVS and CDR2 FQNEAQ. Written as DNA, the CDR3 is TGTGCCAGCAGCTTTCTCTTGGACTCCTCGGGCTACACCTTC. Its protein product is CASSFLLDSSGYTF.

V is TRBV29-1 and J is TRBJ1-2; 8 nucleotides align to TRBD1. CDR1 is SQVTM and CDR2 is ANQGSEA in the germline V gene. This CDR3 contains 13 residues. CDR3: CSSTPGGGYGYTF. In nucleotides, the CDR3 is TGCAGTTCCACGCCAGGGGGCGGCTATGGCTACACCTTC.

This clonotype showed up many times. The V and J genes are TRBV12-3 or TRBV12-4 and TRBJ2-7; D call uncertain. The CDR3 totals 12 residues. The V end was cut by 5 bases, the J end by 3 bases, with 8 bases between. The CDR3 DNA follows: TGTGCCAGCAGTCCCGGAAACTACGAGCAGTACTTC. Translated, it gives CASSPGNYEQYF.

This clonotype has ten or more counts. This chain uses TRBV18 with TRBJ2-7, with a possible D match to TRBD1 (6 bases). Germline V CDR1 and CDR2: KGHSH, LQKENI. Trimming shortened V by 3 bases and J by 2 bases, and 8 bases separated the two germline ends. The CDR3 spans 13 residues. As DNA, the CDR3 is TGTGCCAGCTCACCGGGACACACCTACGAGCAGTACTTC. Its translation: CASSPGHTYEQYF.

There are many counts of this clonotype. V and J are TRBV27 and TRBJ2-7; D possibly corresponds to TRBD2 (6 bases). Germline loops: CDR1 MNHEY, CDR2 SMNVEV (reference sequence). The CDR3 covers 14 residues. Trimming left V 3 bases short and J 3 bases short, with 12 bases between. CDR3 sequence reads: CASSFRDSYYEQYF. The CDR3 DNA follows: TGTGCCAGCAGTTTCCGGGACTCTTACTACGAGCAGTACTTC.

Ten or more counts support this clonotype. The rearrangement joins TRBV7-9 to TRBJ2-5, with 10 bases fitting TRBD1. With V trimmed by 4 bases and J by 5 bases, 7 bases remained unmatched. This CDR3 spans 15 amino acids. Germline CDR1 SEHNR, CDR2 FQNEAQ (reference sequence). The chain's CDR3 is CASSSSDRGGETQYF. The CDR3 bases are TGTGCCAGCAGCTCCTCGGACAGGGGGGGGGAGACCCAGTACTTC.

This clonotype was counted many times. This sequence joins TRBV2 and TRBJ2-5; TRBD1 is a possible D gene (5 bases). Germline V CDR1 and CDR2: SNHLY, FYNNEI. This CDR3 region has 18 residues. V gave up 2 bases and J gave up 4 bases, with 23 bases separating them. The CDR3 DNA reads TGTGCCAGCAGTGAACTTCCCCAGGGCGTTGCTACAAGAGAGACCCAGTACTTC. Translation: CASSELPQGVATRETQYF. Using reference TRBV2 and TRBJ2-5 for the parts outside the CDR3, the full variable domain is EPEVTQTPSHQVTQMGQEVILRCVPISNHLYFYWYRQILGQKVEFLVSFYNNEISEKSEIFDDQFSVERPDGSNFTLKIRSTKLEDSAMYFCASSELPQGVATRETQYFGPGTRLLVL.

This clonotype was counted many times. The J gene is TRBJ2-4, the V gene TRBV7-2; perhaps TRBD1 as D (6 bases). CDR3 length equals 16 residues. V lost 1 base and J 8 bases, leaving 18 bases between the germline ends. The germline CDR1 and CDR2 sequences are SGHTA and FQGNSA. CDR3 sequence: CASSLDGTGLQDIQYF. The CDR3 nucleotides read TGTGCCAGCAGCTTAGATGGAACAGGGCTTCAAGACATTCAGTACTTC.

The chain is built from TRBV28 and TRBJ1-5; TRBD1 aligns across 7 bases. V lost 6 bases and J lost 2; bases outside the gene matches: 4. CDR1 and CDR2 from the germline V gene are MDHEN and SYDVKM. CDR3 length: 14 amino acids. CDR3 nucleotides: TGTGCCAGCAGACAGGGGACGGGCAATCAGCCCCAGCATTTT. Amino acids: CASRQGTGNQPQHF.

This clonotype came up many times. One base away lies a much larger clone, so this may be a sequencing read error. This rearrangement joins TRBV27 to TRBJ1-1, with D possibly TRBD1 on 5 matching bases. The CDR3 length is 13 residues. Germline CDR1 reads MNHEY; CDR2 reads SMNVEV (reference sequence). V gave up 3 bases and J gave up 1 base, with 6 bases separating them. The CDR3 sequence: CASSLGTNTEAFF. The DNA for the CDR3 is TGTGCCAGCAGTTTGGGGACGAACACTGAAGCTTTCTTT.

This clonotype has only one observation. The genes are TRBV5-1 and TRBJ1-2; D is unclear. Germline values: CDR1 SGHRS, CDR2 YFSETQ. V lost 4 bases and J lost 7, with 17 bases in between. The CDR3 length is 14 residues. The CDR3 bases are TGCGCCAGCAGCCTGGACCCTGGACGCAGTGGCTACACCTTC. It translates to CASSLDPGRSGYTF. The variable domain in full, with the rest retrieved from reference TRBV5-1 and TRBJ1-2, is KAGVTQTPRYLIKTRGQQVTLSCSPISGHRSVSWYQQTPGQGLQFLFEYFSETQRNKGNFPGRFSGRQFSNSRSEMNVSTLELGDSALYLCASSLDPGRSGYTFGSGTRLTVV.

The genes are TRBV2 and TRBJ2-7, with 7 bases identical to TRBD2. The CDR3 is 14 residues long. V trimming: 5 bases; J trimming: 2 bases; junction bases outside the gene matches: 6. CDR1 is SNHLY and CDR2 is FYNNEI in the germline V gene. The CDR3, as DNA: TGTGCCAGCAGTCCTAGCGGAACAACCTACGAGCAGTACTTC. Translation: CASSPSGTTYEQYF.

The table lists this clonotype with many counts. This chain connects TRBV6-8 to TRBJ2-7; no definite D call. Trimming removed 5 bases from V and 2 bases from J, with 10 bases in between. The CDR3 is 13 amino acids. Per the germline V gene, CDR1 is MNHGY and CDR2 is SAAAGT. CDR3 protein: CASSLRSPYEQYF. The CDR3 coding sequence is TGTGCCAGCAGTCTCCGCTCCCCCTACGAGCAGTACTTC.

The gene calls are TRBV29-1 and TRBJ1-5; tentative D call: TRBD1 (5 bases). V lost 1 base and J lost 6, with 10 bases in between. The CDR3 sequence is 13 residues long. The germline V gene encodes CDR1 SQVTM and CDR2 ANQGSEA. The CDR3 region is CSVEVGVGQPQHF. The CDR3, as DNA: TGCAGCGTTGAAGTGGGGGTAGGTCAGCCCCAGCATTTT.

This clonotype was detected ten times or more. This chain connects TRBV19 to TRBJ1-2; D remains unclear. Trimming left V 2 bases short and J 2 bases short, with 9 bases between. CDR1 and CDR2 (germline): LNHDA, SQIVND (reference sequence). The length of the CDR3 is 14 residues. CDR3 loop: CASSIWQENYGYTF. DNA of the CDR3: TGTGCCAGTAGTATATGGCAGGAAAACTATGGCTACACCTTC.

This chain connects TRBV28 to TRBJ1-2; the D is unclear. CDR1 is MDHEN and CDR2 is SYDVKM in the germline V gene. CDR3 length: 15 amino acids. V lost 5 bases, J lost 3 bases, and 16 bases lay in between. CDR3 in amino acids: CASSPAGAVHYGYTF. CDR3 nucleotide sequence: TGTGCCAGCAGTCCCGCCGGAGCCGTCCACTATGGCTACACCTTC.

This clonotype came up many times. V is TRBV18 and J is TRBJ1-2; TRBD1 aligns across 7 bases. The CDR3 has 16 amino acids. CDR1 is KGHSH and CDR2 is LQKENI in the germline V gene. With 0 bases clipped from V and 4 bases from J, the junction kept 8 bases outside the gene matches. The CDR3 DNA is TGTGCCAGCTCACCACCGGGGGACAGCAGTTTCTATGGCTACACCTTC. Amino acids: CASSPPGDSSFYGYTF.